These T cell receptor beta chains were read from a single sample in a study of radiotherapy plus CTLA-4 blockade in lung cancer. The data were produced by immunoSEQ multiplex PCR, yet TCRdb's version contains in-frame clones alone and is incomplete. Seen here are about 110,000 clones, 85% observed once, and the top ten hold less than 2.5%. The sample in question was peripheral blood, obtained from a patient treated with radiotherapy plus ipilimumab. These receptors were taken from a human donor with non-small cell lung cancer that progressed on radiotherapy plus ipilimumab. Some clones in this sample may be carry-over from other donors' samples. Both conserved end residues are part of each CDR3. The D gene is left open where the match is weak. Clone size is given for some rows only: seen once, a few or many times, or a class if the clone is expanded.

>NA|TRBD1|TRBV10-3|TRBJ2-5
TGTGCCATCAGTGAAGGACAGGGTAATGTCAAGACCCAGTACTTC
CAISEGQGNVKTQYF
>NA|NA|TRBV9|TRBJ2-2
TGTGCCAGCAGCGCCTTCGGACGTAGGAACACCGGGGAGCTGTTTTTT
CASSAFGRRNTGELFF
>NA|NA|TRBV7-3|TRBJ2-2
TGTGCCAGCAGCTTAACCCCTGGATTAGGGTCGGGCGGGGAGCTGTTTTTT
CASSLTPGLGSGGELFF
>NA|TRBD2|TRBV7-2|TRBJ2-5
TGTGCCAGCAGCTCCCCCAATAGCGGGGGGAAAAAGACCCAGTACTTC
CASSSPNSGGKKTQYF
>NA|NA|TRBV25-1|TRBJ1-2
TGTGCCAGCAGTGACCCCCGCTATGCAGGCCCCTATGGCTACACCTTC
CASSDPRYAGPYGYTF
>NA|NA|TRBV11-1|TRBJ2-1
TGTGCCAGCAGCCGACCCGGGGCGGGAACCTACAATGAGCAGTTCTTC
CASSRPGAGTYNEQFF
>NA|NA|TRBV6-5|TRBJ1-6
TGTGCCAGCAGTTACGGGGGAAGTCTCCTTTCACCCCTCCACTTT
CASSYGGSLLSPLHF
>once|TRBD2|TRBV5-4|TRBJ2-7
TGTGCCAGCAGCCTTCTTAGCGGGGGCGCGTACGGGCAGTACTTC
CASSLLSGGAYGQYF
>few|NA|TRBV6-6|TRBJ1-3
TGTGCCAGCAGTTTGGGGCAGGGGAACACCATATATTTT
CASSLGQGNTIYF
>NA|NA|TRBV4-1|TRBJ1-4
TGCGCCAGCAGGGGAGGTCGCGAAAAACTGTTTTTT
CASRGGREKLFF
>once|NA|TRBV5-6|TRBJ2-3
TGTGCCAGCAGCTTGGAGGGGGCAGATACGCAGTATTTT
CASSLEGADTQYF
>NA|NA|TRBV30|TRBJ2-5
TGTGCCTGGAGTAACCGGGGAACCCAGACCCAGTACTTC
CAWSNRGTQTQYF
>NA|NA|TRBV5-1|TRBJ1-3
TGCGCCAGCAGCTTGGGCTCTGGAAACACCATATATTTT
CASSLGSGNTIYF
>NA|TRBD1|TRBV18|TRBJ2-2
TGTGCCAGCTCACCACCGGGACAGGGGGTCCTTACCGGGGAGCTGTTTTTT
CASSPPGQGVLTGELFF
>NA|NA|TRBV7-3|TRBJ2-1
TGTGCCAGCAGCTTTAACCCCGGACATAGCAATGAGCAGTTCTTC
CASSFNPGHSNEQFF
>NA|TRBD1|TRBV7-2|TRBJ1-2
TGTGCCAGCAGCTTATCGTTTCTTTTGGGACAGTACTATGGCTACACCTTC
CASSLSFLLGQYYGYTF
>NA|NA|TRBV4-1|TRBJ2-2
TGCGCCAGCAGCCTTATTGGTTCCGGGGAGCTGTTTTTT
CASSLIGSGELFF
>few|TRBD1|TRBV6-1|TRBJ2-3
TGTGCCAGCAGTGAAGCCCAGACAGGGGGCACAGATACGCAGTATTTT
CASSEAQTGGTDTQYF
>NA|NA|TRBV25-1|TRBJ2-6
TGTGCCAGCAGTGAGTTGACCGAGTCTGGGGCCAACGTCCTGACTTTC
CASSELTESGANVLTF
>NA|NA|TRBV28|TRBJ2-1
TGTGCCAGCAGTTTTCCCCGCCAGGCTGAGCAGTTCTTC
CASSFPRQAEQFF
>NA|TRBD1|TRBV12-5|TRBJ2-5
TGTGCTAGTGGTTTAGAACTCGGGACAGTCCAAGAGACCCAGTACTTC
CASGLELGTVQETQYF
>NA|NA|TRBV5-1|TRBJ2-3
TGCGCCAGCACTGCCCCGGCTACAGATACGCAGTATTTT
CASTAPATDTQYF
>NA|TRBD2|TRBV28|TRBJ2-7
TGTGCCAGCAGGGGCGAGGGGACTAGAGCTTTCTACGAGCAGTACTTC
CASRGEGTRAFYEQYF
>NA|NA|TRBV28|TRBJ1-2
TGTGCCAGCAGTTTCTTACAGAACCTAGCTAACTATGGCTACACCTTC
CASSFLQNLANYGYTF
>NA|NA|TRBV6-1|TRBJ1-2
TGTGCCAGCAGTGACTACCGCAACCCTAACTATGGCTACACCTTC
CASSDYRNPNYGYTF
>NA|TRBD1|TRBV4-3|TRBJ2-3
TGCGCCAGCAGCCACGTCATGGCAGGGACAGATAGCACAGATACGCAGTATTTT
CASSHVMAGTDSTDTQYF
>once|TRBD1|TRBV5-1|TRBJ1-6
TGCGCCAGCCGGGACAGGGCCCAAGGGTATTCACCCCTCCACTTT
CASRDRAQGYSPLHF
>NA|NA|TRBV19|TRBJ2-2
TGTGCCAGTAGTATAGTTACAGGTCTCGGGGAGCTGTTTTTT
CASSIVTGLGELFF
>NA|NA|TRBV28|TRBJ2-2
TGTGCCAGCAGTTTATCTGACACCGGGGAGCTGTTTTTT
CASSLSDTGELFF
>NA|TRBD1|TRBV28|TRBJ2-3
TGTGCCAGCAGTTTAAGACCCAAAGGACAGGGTCGCACAGATACGCAGTATTTT
CASSLRPKGQGRTDTQYF
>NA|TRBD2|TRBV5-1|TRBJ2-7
TGCGCCAGCAGCTTGGTAGGGGAGGGAACCTACGAGCAGTACTTC
CASSLVGEGTYEQYF
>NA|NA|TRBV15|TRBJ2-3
TGTGCCACCAGGGAATTAGCGTCGGGGCCAGATACGCAGTATTTT
CATRELASGPDTQYF
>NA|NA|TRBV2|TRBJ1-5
TGTGCCAGCAGCCGGGAAGGGGAGCCCCAGCATTTT
CASSREGEPQHF
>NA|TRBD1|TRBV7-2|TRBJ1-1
TGTGCCAGCAGCCCAACACGACAGGGCGGCACCGAAGCTTTCTTT
CASSPTRQGGTEAFF
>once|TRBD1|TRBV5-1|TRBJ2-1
TGCGCCAGCAGCTCGACAGGGTCCTACAATGAGCAGTTCTTC
CASSSTGSYNEQFF
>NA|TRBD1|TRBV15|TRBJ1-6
TGTGCCACCAGCAGAGATACCAGGGGGAGATCCCTCCACTTT
CATSRDTRGRSLHF
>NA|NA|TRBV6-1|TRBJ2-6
TGTGCCAGCACGGTGACCGGGGCCAACGTCCTGACTTTC
CASTVTGANVLTF
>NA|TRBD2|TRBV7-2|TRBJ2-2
TGTGCCAGCAGCCTCCGGGGTCCGGGAGGATACACCGGGGAGCTGTTTTTT
CASSLRGPGGYTGELFF
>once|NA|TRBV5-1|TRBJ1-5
TGCGCCAGCAGCTTCAGGGGTGGCAATCAGCCCCAGCATTTT
CASSFRGGNQPQHF
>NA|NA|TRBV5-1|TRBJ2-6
TGCGCCAGCAGCTTGTTGGGACGGGAGAGCTCTGGGGCCAACGTCCTGACTTTC
CASSLLGRESSGANVLTF
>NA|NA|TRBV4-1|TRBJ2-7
TGCGCCAGCAGCCAAGCGACAGACTCTACCCCCTACTACGAGCAGTACTTC
CASSQATDSTPYYEQYF
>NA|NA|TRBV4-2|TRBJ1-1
TGTGCCAGCAGCCAAGACCTGGGAAGGTCTGAAGCTTTCTTT
CASSQDLGRSEAFF
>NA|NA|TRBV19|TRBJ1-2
TGTGCCAGTAGTGAAAAGAATTTCTATGGCTACACCTTC
CASSEKNFYGYTF
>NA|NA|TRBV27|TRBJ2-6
TGTGCCAGCAGTTTTGTGGTCTCTGGGGCCAACGTCCTGACTTTC
CASSFVVSGANVLTF